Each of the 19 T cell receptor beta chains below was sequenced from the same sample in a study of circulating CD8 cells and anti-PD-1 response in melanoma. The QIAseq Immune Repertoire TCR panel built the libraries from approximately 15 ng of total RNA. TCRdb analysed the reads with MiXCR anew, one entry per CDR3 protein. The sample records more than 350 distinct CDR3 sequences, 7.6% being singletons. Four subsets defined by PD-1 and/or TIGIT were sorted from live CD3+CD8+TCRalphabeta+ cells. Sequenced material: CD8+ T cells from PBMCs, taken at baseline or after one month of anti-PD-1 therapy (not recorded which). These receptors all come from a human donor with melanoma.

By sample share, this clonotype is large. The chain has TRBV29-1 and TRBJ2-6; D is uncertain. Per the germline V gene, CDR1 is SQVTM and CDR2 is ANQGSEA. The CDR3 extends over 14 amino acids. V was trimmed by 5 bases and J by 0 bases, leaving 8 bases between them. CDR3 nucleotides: TGCAGCGTTCGGACCAACTCTGGGGCCAACGTCCTGACTTTC. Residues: CSVRTNSGANVLTF.

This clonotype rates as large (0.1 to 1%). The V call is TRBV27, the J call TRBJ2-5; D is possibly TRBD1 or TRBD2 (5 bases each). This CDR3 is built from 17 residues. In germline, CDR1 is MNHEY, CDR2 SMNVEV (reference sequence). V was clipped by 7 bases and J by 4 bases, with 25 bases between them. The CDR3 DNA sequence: TGTGCCAGCACGAAGCTTTCAGGGAGTAGTGGTCCAGAGACCCAGTACTTC. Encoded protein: CASTKLSGSSGPETQYF.

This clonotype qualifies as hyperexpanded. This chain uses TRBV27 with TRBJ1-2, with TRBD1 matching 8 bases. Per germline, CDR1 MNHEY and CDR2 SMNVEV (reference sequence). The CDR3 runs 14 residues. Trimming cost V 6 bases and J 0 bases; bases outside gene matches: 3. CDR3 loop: CASRVQGANYGYTF. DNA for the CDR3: TGTGCCAGCAGAGTACAGGGGGCTAACTATGGCTACACCTTC.

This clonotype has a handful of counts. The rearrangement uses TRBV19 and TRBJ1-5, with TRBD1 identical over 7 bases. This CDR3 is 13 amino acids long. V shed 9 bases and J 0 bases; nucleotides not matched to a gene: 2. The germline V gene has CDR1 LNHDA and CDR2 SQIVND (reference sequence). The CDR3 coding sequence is TGTGCCAGCGACAGGGATAGCAATCAGCCCCAGCATTTT. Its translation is CASDRDSNQPQHF.

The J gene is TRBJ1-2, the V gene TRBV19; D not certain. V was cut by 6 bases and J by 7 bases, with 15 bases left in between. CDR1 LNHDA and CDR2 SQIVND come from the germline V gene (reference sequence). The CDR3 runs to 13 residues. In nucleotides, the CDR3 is TGTGCCAGTAGCCCCAGCGGAGGAAGTGGCTACACCTTC. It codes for CASSPSGGSGYTF.

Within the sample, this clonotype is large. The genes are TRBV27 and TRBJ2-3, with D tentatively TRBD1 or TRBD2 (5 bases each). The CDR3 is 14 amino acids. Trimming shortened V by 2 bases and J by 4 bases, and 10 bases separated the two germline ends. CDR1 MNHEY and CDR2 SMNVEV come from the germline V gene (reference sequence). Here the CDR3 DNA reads TGTGCCAGCAGTTTACGGCAGGGAGCAGATACGCAGTATTTT. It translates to CASSLRQGADTQYF.

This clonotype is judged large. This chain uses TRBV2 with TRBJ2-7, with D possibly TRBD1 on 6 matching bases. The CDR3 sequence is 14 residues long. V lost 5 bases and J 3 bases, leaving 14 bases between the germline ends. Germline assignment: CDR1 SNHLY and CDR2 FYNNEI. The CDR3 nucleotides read TGTGCCAGCAGTCCTTTCCTGGACAGCTACGAGCAGTACTTC. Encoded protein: CASSPFLDSYEQYF.

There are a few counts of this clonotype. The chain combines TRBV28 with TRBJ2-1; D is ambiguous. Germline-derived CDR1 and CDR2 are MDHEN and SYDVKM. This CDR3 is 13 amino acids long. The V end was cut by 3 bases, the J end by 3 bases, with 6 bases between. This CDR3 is CASSFSIYNEQFF. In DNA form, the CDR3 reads TGTGCCAGCAGTTTTTCCATCTACAATGAGCAGTTCTTC.

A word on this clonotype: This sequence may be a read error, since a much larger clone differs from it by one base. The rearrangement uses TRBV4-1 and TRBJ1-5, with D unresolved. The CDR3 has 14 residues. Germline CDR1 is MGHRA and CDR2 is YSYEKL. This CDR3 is CAGSQVGGYQPQHF. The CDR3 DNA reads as TGCGCCGGCAGCCAAGTGGGCGGATATCAGCCCCAGCATTTT.

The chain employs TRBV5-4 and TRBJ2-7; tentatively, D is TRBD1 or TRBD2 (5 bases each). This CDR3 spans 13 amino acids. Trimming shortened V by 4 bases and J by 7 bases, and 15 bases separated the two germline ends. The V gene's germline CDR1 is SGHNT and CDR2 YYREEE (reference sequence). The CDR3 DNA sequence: TGTGCCAGCAGCAACGGACGCGAGGGGGAGCAGTACTTC. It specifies CASSNGREGEQYF. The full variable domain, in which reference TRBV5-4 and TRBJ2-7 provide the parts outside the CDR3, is ETGVTQSPTHLIKTRGQQVTLRCSSQSGHNTVSWYQQALGQGPQFIFQYYREEENGRGNFPPRFSGLQFPNYSSELNVNALELDDSALYLCASSNGREGEQYFGPGTRLTVT.

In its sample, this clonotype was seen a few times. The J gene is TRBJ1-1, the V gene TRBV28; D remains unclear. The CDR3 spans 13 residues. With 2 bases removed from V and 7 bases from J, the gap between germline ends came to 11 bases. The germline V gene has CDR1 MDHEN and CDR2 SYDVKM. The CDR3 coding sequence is TGTGCCAGCAGTTTACGTGCCGGCCTTGAAGCTTTCTTT. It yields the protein CASSLRAGLEAFF.

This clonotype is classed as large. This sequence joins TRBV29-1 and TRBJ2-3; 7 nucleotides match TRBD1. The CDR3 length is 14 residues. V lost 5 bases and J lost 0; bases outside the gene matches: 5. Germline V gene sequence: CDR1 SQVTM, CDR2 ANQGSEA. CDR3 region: CSVFGTDSTDTQYF. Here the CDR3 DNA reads TGCAGCGTTTTTGGGACAGACAGCACAGATACGCAGTATTTT.

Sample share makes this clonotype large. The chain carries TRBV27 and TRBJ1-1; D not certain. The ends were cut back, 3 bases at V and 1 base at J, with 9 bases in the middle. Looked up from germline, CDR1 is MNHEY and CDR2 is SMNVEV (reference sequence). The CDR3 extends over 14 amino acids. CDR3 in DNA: TGTGCCAGCAGTTTTTCGGGATGGAACACTGAAGCTTTCTTT. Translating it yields CASSFSGWNTEAFF.

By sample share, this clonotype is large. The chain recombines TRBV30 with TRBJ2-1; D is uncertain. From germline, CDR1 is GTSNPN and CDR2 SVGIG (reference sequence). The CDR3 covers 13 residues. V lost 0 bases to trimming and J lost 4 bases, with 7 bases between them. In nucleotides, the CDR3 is TGTGCCTGGAGTGTGGGCTTTTACAATGAGCAGTTCTTC. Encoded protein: CAWSVGFYNEQFF.

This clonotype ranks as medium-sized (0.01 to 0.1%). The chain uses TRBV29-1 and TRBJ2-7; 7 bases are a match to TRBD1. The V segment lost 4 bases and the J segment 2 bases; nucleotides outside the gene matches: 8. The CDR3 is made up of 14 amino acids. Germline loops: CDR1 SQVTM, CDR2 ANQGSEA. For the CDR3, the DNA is TGCAGCGTTGGAGCGGAGACAGGGACCTACGAGCAGTACTTC. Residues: CSVGAETGTYEQYF.

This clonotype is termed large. Written as DNA, the CDR3 is TGTGCCAGCAGCGTGGAGGGGGCAGATACGCAGTATTTT. This gives the protein CASSVEGADTQYF. This chain joins TRBV9 and TRBJ2-3; TRBD1 or TRBD2 may be the D gene (6 bases each). The CDR3 runs to 13 residues. CDR1 is SGDLS, CDR2 YYNGEE, per germline. V was trimmed by 2 bases and J by 4 bases, leaving 8 bases between them.

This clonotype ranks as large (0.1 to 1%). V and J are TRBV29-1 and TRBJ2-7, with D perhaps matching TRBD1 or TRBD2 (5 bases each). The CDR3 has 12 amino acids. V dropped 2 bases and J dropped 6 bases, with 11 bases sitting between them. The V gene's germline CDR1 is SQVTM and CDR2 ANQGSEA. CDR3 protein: CSVEKGAGEQYF. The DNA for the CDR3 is TGCAGCGTTGAAAAAGGGGCGGGCGAGCAGTACTTC.

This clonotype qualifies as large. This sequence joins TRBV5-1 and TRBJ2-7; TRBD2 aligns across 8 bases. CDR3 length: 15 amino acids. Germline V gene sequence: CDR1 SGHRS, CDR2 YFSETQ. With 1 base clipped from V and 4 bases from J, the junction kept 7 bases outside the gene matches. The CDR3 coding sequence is TGCGCCAGCAGCTTGTGGCGGGGGGCCGGTTACGAGCAGTACTTC. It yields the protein CASSLWRGAGYEQYF.

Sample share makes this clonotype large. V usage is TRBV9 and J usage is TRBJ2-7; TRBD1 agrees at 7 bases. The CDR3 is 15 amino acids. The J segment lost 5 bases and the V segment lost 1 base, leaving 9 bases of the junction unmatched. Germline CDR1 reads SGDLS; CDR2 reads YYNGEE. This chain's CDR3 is CASSVYPDRADEQYF. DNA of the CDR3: TGTGCCAGCAGCGTATACCCCGACAGGGCGGACGAGCAGTACTTC.